Sequencing of this T cell receptor beta chain was carried out in a study of spatial heterogeneity in lung cancer. Study results and caveats: At tumor resection, ubiquitous expanded TCRs were detected in blood more often than later.

Carried by each TCR cDNA molecule was a unique molecular identifier. Each CDR3 protein is one row after TCRdb ran MiXCR on the 5' RACE reads. The table has some 11,000 distinct CDR3 sequences, about 6.3% seen once. On this clonotype: The antigen remains unidentified. Since the library was made to target alpha chains, this beta chain is a stray read and its abundance is not meaningful.

The time point was: sample taken at primary tumor resection. Unsorted whole RNA samples from tumor, nontumor lung or frozen PBMC were sequenced. Donors were approximately 70 untreated early-stage non-small cell lung cancer patients. The input for sequencing was PBMCs, taken at surgery. The clonotype was recovered from a male donor with early-stage non-small cell lung cancer.

CDR3 coding DNA: TGTGCCATCTCCCGGCAGGGGGGGGCCAAAAACATTCAGTACTTC. Protein sequence: CAISRQGGAKNIQYF. This chain uses TRBV10-3 with TRBJ2-4, with D possibly being TRBD1 or TRBD2 (7 bases each). The germline V and J ends were trimmed by 8 bases and 1 base, with 15 bases remaining between them. CDR1 is ENHRY, CDR2 SYGVKD, per germline. The length of the CDR3 is 15 residues.